Presented here are 29 T cell receptor beta chains from one specimen sequenced in a study of T cells in localized non-small cell lung cancer. Method: immunoSEQ multiplex PCR; TCRdb's copy keeps in-frame clones and lacks some. This sample has around 30,000 clones, with 90% to 95% found just once. Here the sequenced sample was peripheral blood, taken before any cancer treatment. The receptors were sampled from a woman aged 35-75 years with stage I lung adenocarcinoma.

The chain links TRBV11-2 to TRBJ1-1; D is ambiguous. In germline, CDR1 is SGHAT, CDR2 FQNNGV. This CDR3 spans 13 amino acids. V lost 3 bases, J lost 3 bases, and 8 bases lay in between. CDR3 DNA: TGTGCCAGCAGCTTTAGCTCGGACACTGAAGCTTTCTTT. The encoded protein is CASSFSSDTEAFF. Looking up the rest from reference TRBV11-2 and TRBJ1-1 gives the full variable domain: EAGVAQSPRYKIIEKRQSVAFWCNPISGHATLYWYQQILGQGPKLLIQFQNNGVVDDSQLPKDRFSAERLKGVDSTLKIQPAKLEDSAVYLCASSFSSDTEAFFGQGTRLTVV.

Written as DNA, the CDR3 is TGTGCCAGCTCACCAGGTTGGGGCATCTTAGAAGGCCGTGGCTACACCTTC. Translation: CASSPGWGILEGRGYTF. The chain joins TRBV18 to TRBJ1-2; TRBD1 might be the D (5 bases). CDR1 is KGHSH, CDR2 LQKENI, per germline. This CDR3 has 17 residues. The V and J ends lost 2 bases and 7 bases respectively, with 23 bases between them.

The count of this clone is one. This chain joins TRBV14 and TRBJ1-1; 10 positions match TRBD1. The CDR3 is 14 residues long. Germline V CDR1 and CDR2: SGHDN, FVKESK. With 2 bases clipped from V and 5 bases from J, the junction kept 2 bases outside the gene matches. CDR3 sequence (DNA): TGTGCCAGCAGCCAATGGGACAGGGGTACTGAAGCTTTCTTT. Protein sequence: CASSQWDRGTEAFF.

The rearrangement links TRBV19 to TRBJ1-5; weak D call: TRBD1 (6 bases). V lost 5 bases and J lost 4, with 9 bases in between. The CDR3 extends over 13 amino acids. Germline CDR1 LNHDA, CDR2 SQIVND (reference sequence). The chain's CDR3 is CASSGQLNQPQHF. In DNA form, the CDR3 reads TGTGCCAGTAGTGGACAGTTGAATCAGCCCCAGCATTTT.

The V call is TRBV4-1, the J call TRBJ2-1; D is perhaps TRBD2 (6 bases). CDR3 length equals 14 residues. Germline V gene data show CDR1 as MGHRA and CDR2 as YSYEKL. Trimming pared 1 base from V and 8 bases from J, leaving 12 bases between. DNA for the CDR3: TGCGCCAGCAGCCAAGCTAGCGAGGCCCATGAGCAGTTCTTC. Encoded protein: CASSQASEAHEQFF.

The rearrangement uses TRBV7-2 and TRBJ1-4; unclear D gene. V lost 6 bases to trimming and J lost 5 bases, with 10 bases between them. The CDR3 sequence is 13 residues long. Germline CDR1 SGHTA, CDR2 FQGNSA. CDR3 DNA sequence: TGTGCCAGCAGTTCACGACGGAATGAAAAACTGTTTTTT. Translation: CASSSRRNEKLFF.

The chain couples TRBV11-2 to TRBJ2-1; 10 bases agree with TRBD1. The germline gives CDR1 SGHAT, CDR2 FQNNGV. This CDR3 region has 15 residues. V dropped 5 bases and J dropped 6; count of bases not matched to a gene: 7. Here the CDR3 reads CASSTIRTGGNEQFF. DNA of the CDR3: TGTGCCAGCAGCACTATCAGGACAGGGGGCAATGAGCAGTTCTTC. Drawing the rest from reference TRBV11-2 and TRBJ2-1, the complete variable domain is EAGVAQSPRYKIIEKRQSVAFWCNPISGHATLYWYQQILGQGPKLLIQFQNNGVVDDSQLPKDRFSAERLKGVDSTLKIQPAKLEDSAVYLCASSTIRTGGNEQFFGPGTRLTVL.

The rearrangement uses TRBV5-1 and TRBJ2-1; D is unclear. Germline loops: CDR1 SGHRS, CDR2 YFSETQ. There are 12 residues in the CDR3. Trimming stripped 3 bases from V and 8 bases from J, with 9 bases between. The chain's CDR3 is CASSSTHYEQFF. CDR3 nucleotide sequence: TGCGCCAGCAGCTCAACTCATTATGAGCAGTTCTTC.

This rearrangement joins TRBV5-6 to TRBJ1-1; D ambiguous. V lost 2 bases and J lost 5, with 7 bases in between. CDR1 is SGHDT, CDR2 YYEEEE, per germline. The CDR3 is 12 residues long. DNA of the CDR3: TGTGCCAGCAGCTTTGAGAGAACTGAAGCTTTCTTT. Its translation is CASSFERTEAFF.

V is TRBV5-1 and J is TRBJ2-7; 8 bases align to TRBD1. Germline CDR1 reads SGHRS; CDR2 reads YFSETQ. The CDR3 consists of 13 residues. After removal of 5 bases from V and 5 bases from J, the junction contained 6 bases not matched to a gene. The CDR3 DNA follows: TGCGCCAGCAGGGGAAAGACAGGGGACGAGCAGTACTTC. Translation gives CASRGKTGDEQYF.

The chain employs TRBV7-6 and TRBJ1-6; D unclear. Trimming shortened V by 5 bases and J by 10 bases, and 12 bases separated the two germline ends. The CDR3 runs 13 residues. Looked up from germline, CDR1 is SGHVS and CDR2 is FNYEAQ. CDR3 sequence: CASSVGLPSPLHF. CDR3 nucleotide sequence: TGTGCCAGCAGCGTCGGACTTCCATCACCCCTCCACTTT.

This sequence joins TRBV6-6 and TRBJ2-7; the match to TRBD1 covers 10 bases. The CDR3 has 15 amino acids. Germline values: CDR1 MNHNY, CDR2 SVGAGI (reference sequence). The ends lost 0 bases at V and 9 bases at J; junction bases unmatched: 8. In nucleotides, the CDR3 is TGTGCCAGCAGTTACTCCGAGGGACAGGGGACAAGGCAGTACTTC. Encoded protein: CASSYSEGQGTRQYF.

The CDR3 bases are TGTGCCAGCTCACTGACACAGGAAGCTTTCTTT. Protein sequence: CASSLTQEAFF. The rearrangement links TRBV18 to TRBJ1-1; D is undetermined. The CDR3 sequence is 11 residues long. Trimming cost V 4 bases and J 8 bases, with 8 bases left between them. CDR1 and CDR2 (germline): KGHSH, LQKENI.

The rearrangement joins TRBV25-1 to TRBJ2-1; a possible D gene is TRBD2 (6 bases). The CDR3 consists of 12 residues. From germline, CDR1 is MGHDK and CDR2 SYGVNS. The V end lost 6 bases, the J end lost 8 bases, and 11 bases lay between the germline ends. For the CDR3, the DNA is TGTGCCAGCAGGGACTACGGCGATGAGCAGTTCTTC. The encoded protein is CASRDYGDEQFF.

The chain recombines TRBV10-3 with TRBJ1-2; TRBD1 matches at 8 bases. The CDR3 loop spans 13 amino acids. V lost 9 bases to trimming and J lost 4 bases; unmatched junction nucleotides: 7. CDR1 and CDR2 (germline): ENHRY, SYGVKD. The CDR3, as DNA: TGTGCCATAACCGGGACAGGTCTCTATGGCTACACCTTC. Translated: CAITGTGLYGYTF.

The chain recombines TRBV19 with TRBJ1-5; weak D call: TRBD1 (6 bases). CDR3 length: 16 amino acids. CDR1 and CDR2 from the germline V gene are LNHDA and SQIVND (reference sequence). V was clipped by 0 bases and J by 6 bases, with 15 bases between them. The CDR3 is CASSIEGGAIGQPQHF. CDR3 DNA sequence: TGTGCCAGTAGTATAGAAGGGGGGGCGATCGGTCAGCCCCAGCATTTT. The complete variable domain, with remaining parts taken from reference TRBV19 and TRBJ1-5, reads DGGITQSPKYLFRKEGQNVTLSCEQNLNHDAMYWYRQDPGQGLRLIYYSQIVNDFQKGDIAEGYSVSREKKESFPLTVTSAQKNPTAFYLCASSIEGGAIGQPQHFGDGTRLSIL.

This chain joins TRBV27 and TRBJ2-1; 9 nucleotides match TRBD2. Germline assignment: CDR1 MNHEY and CDR2 SMNVEV (reference sequence). Trimming at V came to 10 bases and at J to 8 bases, leaving 18 bases not matched to a gene. This CDR3 is built from 16 residues. The CDR3, as DNA: TGTGCCACCATCCGGGTAGCGGGAGTACTAGTATATGAGCAGTTCTTC. Translation: CATIRVAGVLVYEQFF.

The V and J genes are TRBV7-3 and TRBJ2-3; D unresolved. Trimming pared 5 bases from V and 5 bases from J, leaving 11 bases between. From germline, CDR1 is SGHTA and CDR2 FQGTGA. This CDR3 comprises 13 residues. DNA for the CDR3: TGTGCCAGCAGCGAGGCACGGAGAGATACGCAGTATTTT. It specifies CASSEARRDTQYF.

This clone has only one observation. J is TRBJ2-2 and V is TRBV27, with D hard to call. CDR1 and CDR2 (germline): MNHEY, SMNVEV (reference sequence). The V end lost 2 bases, the J end lost 6 bases, and 1 base lay between the germline ends. The CDR3 covers 11 residues. CDR3 sequence (DNA): TGTGCCAGCAGTTTAGCCGGGGAGCTGTTTTTT. As protein: CASSLAGELFF.

The chain uses TRBV7-6 and TRBJ2-2; D not certain. Germline V CDR1 and CDR2: SGHVS, FNYEAQ. Trimming cost V 5 bases and J 2 bases, with 3 bases left between them. This CDR3 contains 12 residues. Written as DNA, the CDR3 is TGTGCCAGCAGCCTAAACACCGGGGAGCTGTTTTTT. Protein: CASSLNTGELFF.

The chain joins TRBV7-9 to TRBJ1-2; 7 bases match TRBD1. From germline, CDR1 is SEHNR and CDR2 FQNEAQ (reference sequence). V lost 4 bases to trimming and J lost 2 bases; unmatched junction nucleotides: 10. This CDR3 comprises 16 residues. Here the CDR3 reads CASSSLRDRLNYGYTF. In DNA form, the CDR3 reads TGTGCCAGCAGCTCCCTCCGGGACAGATTAAACTATGGCTACACCTTC.

The V and J genes are TRBV7-3 and TRBJ2-1; TRBD2 matches 9 bases. CDR1 and CDR2 (germline): SGHTA, FQGTGA. Trimming at V came to 4 bases and at J to 10 bases, leaving 11 bases not matched to a gene. The CDR3 covers 15 residues. The CDR3 DNA sequence: TGTGCCAGCAGCTCTGGGGATAGCGGGAGTAGCGAGCAGTTCTTC. Protein sequence: CASSSGDSGSSEQFF.

This rearrangement joins TRBV19 to TRBJ2-7; TRBD2 matches 10 bases. The V gene's germline CDR1 is LNHDA and CDR2 SQIVND (reference sequence). This CDR3 is 15 amino acids long. V was pared by 2 bases and J by 2 bases, with 3 bases of the junction left unmatched. The CDR3 region has the DNA TGTGCCAGTAGTATATCTAGCGGGGGAGCCTACGAGCAGTACTTC. It specifies CASSISSGGAYEQYF.

J is TRBJ2-6 and V is TRBV29-1; D unresolved. The CDR3 extends over 17 amino acids. Germline V CDR1 and CDR2: SQVTM, ANQGSEA. Trimming stripped 5 bases from V and 5 bases from J, with 22 bases between. The CDR3 here is CSVRSESIQSRANVLTF. The DNA for the CDR3 is TGCAGCGTTCGCTCTGAAAGCATACAAAGTCGGGCCAACGTCCTGACTTTC.

The genes are TRBV5-1 and TRBJ2-2; a weak D match, TRBD1 (5 bases). The CDR3 extends over 15 amino acids. Between the trimmed V and J ends, which lost 0 bases and 5 bases, there was a span of 11 bases. CDR1 and CDR2 from the germline V gene are SGHRS and YFSETQ. CDR3 sequence reads: CASSLGWGLTGELFF. Written as DNA, the CDR3 is TGCGCCAGCAGCTTGGGTTGGGGCTTAACCGGGGAGCTGTTTTTT.

The CDR3 DNA sequence: TGTGCCAGCAGGTCGGGGACAGAGGACTCTGGAAACACCATATATTTT. It codes for CASRSGTEDSGNTIYF. This chain links TRBV28 with TRBJ1-3; TRBD1 matches at 7 bases. The CDR3 is 16 amino acids. The V gene end was trimmed by 6 bases and the J gene end by 0 bases; junction bases not matched to a gene: 8. Germline V lookup: CDR1 MDHEN, CDR2 SYDVKM.

The rearrangement joins TRBV12-5 to TRBJ1-6; D possibly corresponds to TRBD1 (5 bases). Germline assignment: CDR1 LGHNT and CDR2 FRNRAP. The CDR3 is 15 residues long. The V end lost 1 base, the J end lost 8 bases, and 12 bases lay between the germline ends. CDR3 DNA sequence: TGTGCTAGTGGTTTGGGACAGTACTTCGATTCACCCCTCCACTTT. This codes for CASGLGQYFDSPLHF.

This chain connects TRBV23-1 to TRBJ1-2; D remains unclear. TRBV23-1 is treated as an ORF (open reading frame) with a function not yet certain. Deletions cut 7 bases from V and 4 bases from J, with 22 bases between. The CDR3 is 16 residues long. This CDR3 is CASTHKGPGPSYGYTF. The CDR3 DNA sequence: TGCGCCAGCACACACAAGGGTCCGGGCCCCTCCTATGGCTACACCTTC.

This chain links TRBV12-5 with TRBJ1-1, with D uncertain. Germline V gene lookup returns CDR1 LGHNT and CDR2 FRNRAP. The CDR3 spans 13 residues. V dropped 2 bases and J dropped 3 bases, with 7 bases sitting between them. The CDR3 DNA reads TGTGCTAGTGGTTTGAAGCCCGACACTGAAGCTTTCTTT. Translation gives CASGLKPDTEAFF. Drawing the rest from reference TRBV12-5 and TRBJ1-1, the complete variable domain is DARVTQTPRHKVTEMGQEVTMRCQPILGHNTVFWYRQTMMQGLELLAYFRNRAPLDDSGMPKDRFSAEMPDATLATLKIQPSEPRDSAVYFCASGLKPDTEAFFGQGTRLTVV.